The entry below describes one TCR beta chain. Germline CDR1 reads LNHNV; CDR2 reads YYDKDF (reference sequence). After removal of 3 bases from V and 2 bases from J, the junction contained 13 bases not matched to a gene. The CDR3 contains 17 residues. Enrolled during active infection, Seattle patients were then followed longitudinally. Under the authors' procedure: Amplifying reference gene primers gave estimates of nucleated cell counts. Assay used: immunoSEQ multiplex PCR; TCRdb lists only in-frame clones, some missing. V and J calls and clone size follow that table, whereas D and trimming were derived from the DNA. The sample shows about 56,000 clones, roughly 83% of them seen only once. The sample comes from a study of blood T cell repertoires in COVID-19.

The sequenced material came from peripheral blood. The source is a man aged 55 to 70 with COVID-19, enrolled during active disease. The chain joins TRBV15 to TRBJ2-7, with TRBD2 identical over 7 bases. The CDR3 DNA sequence: TGTGCCACCAGCAGGGGAGGGGTCGGTACAGGACCCTACGAGCAGTACTTC. Protein sequence: CATSRGGVGTGPYEQYF.